The 29 T cell receptor beta chains presented below share a single source sample, sequenced in a study of cytomegalovirus exposure and HLA in healthy donors. Here immunoSEQ multiplex PCR was the method, and the copy in TCRdb shows in-frame clones only, minus some. Of about 160,000 clones listed, roughly 96% are singletons. Sequencing was performed on PBMCs. The receptors shown here come from a woman aged 18-29 years in good health and CMV-seronegative.

This clone has just one count. This sequence joins TRBV4-3 and TRBJ2-7; 8 bases map to TRBD2. CDR1 LGHNA and CDR2 YSLEER come from the germline V gene. The CDR3 loop spans 16 amino acids. With V trimmed by 0 bases and J by 0 bases, 4 bases remained unmatched. The CDR3 here is CASSQDGGASSYEQYF. The DNA of the CDR3 is TGCGCCAGCAGCCAAGACGGGGGGGCGAGCTCCTACGAGCAGTACTTC.

V usage is TRBV5-1 and J usage is TRBJ1-5; D gene unclear. V was clipped by 5 bases and J by 1 base, with 13 bases between them. The V gene's germline CDR1 is SGHRS and CDR2 YFSETQ. The CDR3 consists of 15 residues. The CDR3 here is CASSPEGGSNQPQHF. Written as DNA, the CDR3 is TGCGCCAGCAGTCCCGAAGGAGGAAGCAATCAGCCCCAGCATTTT.

This chain connects TRBV7-2 to TRBJ1-2; 7 nucleotides line up with TRBD1. V gave up 5 bases and J gave up 5 bases; unmatched junction bases: 5. The CDR3 is 13 amino acids. The germline gives CDR1 SGHTA, CDR2 FQGNSA. The CDR3 DNA reads as TGTGCCAGCAGCCCGGGGACAGTGTATGGCTACACCTTC. It yields the protein CASSPGTVYGYTF.

This chain uses TRBV25-1 with TRBJ1-1; TRBD1 matches at 9 bases. J lost 0 bases, V lost 9 bases, and 11 bases had no gene match. Germline CDR1 and CDR2: MGHDK and SYGVNS. This CDR3 region has 16 residues. CDR3 loop: CASQSNRGPMNTEAFF. CDR3 nucleotides: TGTGCCAGTCAATCAAACAGGGGGCCCATGAACACTGAAGCTTTCTTT.

This clone appeared once. This rearrangement joins TRBV7-9 to TRBJ2-1; unclear D gene. The CDR3 contains 14 residues. The V gene's germline CDR1 is SEHNR and CDR2 FQNEAQ (reference sequence). Trimming stripped 7 bases from V and 6 bases from J, with 16 bases between. CDR3 residues: CASNTPGYGNEQFF. CDR3 bases: TGTGCCAGCAATACGCCCGGGTACGGCAATGAGCAGTTCTTC.

This chain links TRBV5-1 with TRBJ2-7; tentatively, D is TRBD2 (7 bases). Germline V lookup: CDR1 SGHRS, CDR2 YFSETQ. V gave up 4 bases and J gave up 0 bases, with 17 bases separating them. The CDR3 covers 16 residues. Here the CDR3 reads CASSPEGGLGSYEQYF. The CDR3 nucleotides are TGCGCCAGCAGCCCCGAGGGGGGGCTAGGCTCCTACGAGCAGTACTTC.

The rearrangement links TRBV10-3 to TRBJ2-2; 13 bases line up with TRBD2. The CDR3 length is 17 residues. The germline V gene has CDR1 ENHRY and CDR2 SYGVKD. Unmatched junction bases numbered 9, after V lost 10 bases and J lost 1 base. CDR3 DNA: TGTGCCACCAGACTAGCGGGGGGATACATGAACACCGGGGAGCTGTTTTTT. This translates into CATRLAGGYMNTGELFF.

The chain joins TRBV5-1 to TRBJ1-1; TRBD1 might be the D (6 bases). The CDR3 has 16 residues. Trimming shortened V by 3 bases and J by 1 base, and 16 bases separated the two germline ends. CDR1 and CDR2 from the germline V gene are SGHRS and YFSETQ. This CDR3 reads CASSSNTGIANTEAFF. The CDR3 region has the DNA TGCGCCAGCAGCTCAAATACAGGGATCGCGAACACTGAAGCTTTCTTT.

This chain connects TRBV7-2 to TRBJ1-1; 8 nucleotides match TRBD1. CDR1 is SGHTA and CDR2 is FQGNSA in the germline V gene. The junction had 5 bases not matched to a gene; V was cut back by 5 bases and J by 0 bases. The CDR3 contains 15 residues. CDR3 bases: TGTGCCAGCAGCCCCCGGACAGGGTTGAACACTGAAGCTTTCTTT. It codes for CASSPRTGLNTEAFF.

V usage is TRBV19 and J usage is TRBJ1-1; D gene ambiguous. CDR3 length equals 12 residues. The germline V gene encodes CDR1 LNHDA and CDR2 SQIVND (reference sequence). Trimming shortened V by 9 bases and J by 5 bases, and 13 bases separated the two germline ends. The CDR3 loop reads CASLWGGTEAFF. In nucleotides, the CDR3 is TGTGCCAGCTTATGGGGAGGAACTGAAGCTTTCTTT.

The chain has TRBV6-5 and TRBJ2-2, with a possible D match to TRBD1 (5 bases). V lost 5 bases and J 4 bases, leaving 11 bases between the germline ends. Germline-derived CDR1 and CDR2 are MNHEY and SVGAGI. This CDR3 has 14 amino acids. CDR3 amino acids: CASSTPRGTGELFF. CDR3 coding DNA: TGTGCCAGCAGTACCCCTAGGGGCACCGGGGAGCTGTTTTTT.

The chain joins TRBV11-2 to TRBJ2-3; possibly TRBD1 for D (5 bases). Germline CDR1 and CDR2: SGHAT and FQNNGV. V shed 1 base and J shed 3 bases, with 14 bases lying between them. This CDR3 has 16 amino acids. The chain's CDR3 is CASSLGLGQKTDTQYF. CDR3 nucleotides: TGTGCCAGCAGCTTAGGGTTGGGGCAGAAGACAGATACGCAGTATTTT. The complete variable domain, with remaining parts taken from reference TRBV11-2 and TRBJ2-3, reads EAGVAQSPRYKIIEKRQSVAFWCNPISGHATLYWYQQILGQGPKLLIQFQNNGVVDDSQLPKDRFSAERLKGVDSTLKIQPAKLEDSAVYLCASSLGLGQKTDTQYFGPGTRLTVL.

The J gene is TRBJ2-2, the V gene TRBV15; maybe TRBD1 (7 bases). V gave up 3 bases and J gave up 7 bases, with 12 bases separating them. Germline assignment: CDR1 LNHNV and CDR2 YYDKDF (reference sequence). This CDR3 has 14 residues. The CDR3 region has the DNA TGTGCCACCAGCAGCCCAGGGGGAGGCGGGGAGCTGTTTTTT. Translated: CATSSPGGGGELFF. Full variable domain (rest looked up from reference TRBV15 and TRBJ2-2): DAMVIQNPRYQVTQFGKPVTLSCSQTLNHNVMYWYQQKSSQAPKLLFHYYDKDFNNEADTPDNFQSRRPNTSFCFLDIRSPGLGDTAMYLCATSSPGGGGELFFGEGSRLTVL.

V gene TRBV5-1 combines with J gene TRBJ2-1; 8 bases align to TRBD2. Per the germline V gene, CDR1 is SGHRS and CDR2 is YFSETQ. This CDR3 is built from 17 residues. The V segment lost 0 bases and the J segment 4 bases; nucleotides outside the gene matches: 9. CDR3 in DNA: TGCGCCAGCAGCTTGGCCGGCGTTTCTAGCGGGTACAATGAGCAGTTCTTC. This sequence encodes CASSLAGVSSGYNEQFF.

The rearrangement links TRBV9 to TRBJ2-3, with a tentative D call TRBD1 (5 bases). Germline V gene sequence: CDR1 SGDLS, CDR2 YYNGEE. The CDR3 covers 15 residues. Trimming shortened V by 0 bases and J by 0 bases, and 8 bases separated the two germline ends. This CDR3 is CASSVEGKSTDTQYF. The DNA for the CDR3 is TGTGCCAGCAGCGTAGAGGGGAAAAGCACAGATACGCAGTATTTT.

The rearrangement joins TRBV23-1 to TRBJ2-7, with D maybe TRBD1 (5 bases). TRBV23-1 carries the ORF label, with uncertain function. This CDR3 contains 16 residues. V was shortened by 3 bases and J by 1 base, with 16 bases between the two germline ends. CDR3 nucleotides: TGCGCCAGCAGTCATCCGACAGTGATACCGTCCTACGAGCAGTACTTC. Translation: CASSHPTVIPSYEQYF.

This clone was seen a handful of times. This sequence joins TRBV5-4 and TRBJ2-2, with 11 bases aligning to TRBD2. The ends lost 4 bases at V and 7 bases at J; junction bases unmatched: 9. Germline CDR1 SGHNT, CDR2 YYREEE (reference sequence). This CDR3 spans 16 amino acids. CDR3: CASSPTSGATGGELFF. As DNA, the CDR3 is TGTGCCAGCAGCCCGACTAGCGGGGCCACGGGCGGGGAGCTGTTTTTT.

The chain recombines TRBV6-5 with TRBJ1-2; perhaps TRBD1 as D (6 bases). CDR1 and CDR2 from the germline V gene are MNHEY and SVGAGI. V gave up 8 bases and J gave up 8 bases, with 18 bases separating them. The CDR3 has 13 amino acids. The CDR3 loop is CASSAGGRGGYTF. The CDR3 DNA follows: TGTGCCAGCTCCGCCGGGGGGCGAGGGGGCTACACCTTC.

This chain connects TRBV5-1 to TRBJ1-3; no clear D. Trimming pared 2 bases from V and 0 bases from J, leaving 3 bases between. The CDR3 totals 13 residues. Germline V gene data show CDR1 as SGHRS and CDR2 as YFSETQ. This CDR3 is CASSFSSGNTIYF. Here the CDR3 DNA reads TGCGCCAGCAGCTTCAGCTCTGGAAACACCATATATTTT.

The chain couples TRBV4-2 to TRBJ2-2; 10 bases match TRBD2. Unmatched junction bases numbered 5, after V lost 1 base and J lost 6 bases. The CDR3 consists of 16 residues. The germline gives CDR1 LGHNA, CDR2 YNFKEQ. The CDR3 DNA reads TGTGCCAGCAGCCAAGTAACTAGCGGGGCGTCCGGGGAGCTGTTTTTT. Its translation is CASSQVTSGASGELFF.

V is TRBV27 and J is TRBJ2-7, with a possible D match to TRBD1 (6 bases). The length of the CDR3 is 15 residues. The germline V gene encodes CDR1 MNHEY and CDR2 SMNVEV (reference sequence). Trimming stripped 0 bases from V and 5 bases from J, with 14 bases between. In nucleotides, the CDR3 is TGTGCCAGCAGTTTATCGGGACACTTAGAGGACGAGCAGTACTTC. Translating it yields CASSLSGHLEDEQYF.

The chain is built from TRBV5-6 and TRBJ1-1; 11 bases are a match to TRBD1. Per the germline V gene, CDR1 is SGHDT and CDR2 is YYEEEE. Germline trimming cut 4 bases from V and 3 bases from J; bases unmatched to any gene: 5. The CDR3 is made up of 15 amino acids. The CDR3 bases are TGTGCCAGCAGCCGGACAGGGGGCGAGGACACTGAAGCTTTCTTT. Amino acids: CASSRTGGEDTEAFF.

The chain combines TRBV12-5 with TRBJ1-1, with a weak D call TRBD1 (6 bases). The germline CDR1 and CDR2 sequences are LGHNT and FRNRAP. V was trimmed by 5 bases and J by 1 base, leaving 17 bases between them. The CDR3 loop spans 16 amino acids. CDR3 DNA: TGTGCTAGTGGTAGACCGGACAGCGCTGAGAACACTGAAGCTTTCTTT. Its translation: CASGRPDSAENTEAFF.

The chain carries TRBV6-5 and TRBJ2-3, with 11 nucleotides matching TRBD2. CDR3 length: 16 residues. Germline loops: CDR1 MNHEY, CDR2 SVGAGI. The V and J ends lost 4 bases and 4 bases, in that order; junction bases with no gene match: 7. Here the CDR3 reads CASSSLAGGSPDTQYF. CDR3 sequence (DNA): TGTGCCAGCAGTTCGTTAGCGGGGGGGAGCCCAGATACGCAGTATTTT.

The CDR3 DNA reads TGTGCCAGCAGCCGTGGGACACTGATTGATTCACCCCTCCACTTT. Protein sequence: CASSRGTLIDSPLHF. V is TRBV28 and J is TRBJ1-6, with a tentative D call TRBD1 (6 bases). Trimming took 6 bases from V and 8 from J, leaving 17 bases between them. Germline V gene lookup returns CDR1 MDHEN and CDR2 SYDVKM. The CDR3 runs to 15 residues. Drawing the rest from reference TRBV28 and TRBJ1-6, the complete variable domain is DVKVTQSSRYLVKRTGEKVFLECVQDMDHENMFWYRQDPGLGLRLIYFSYDVKMKEKGDIPEGYSVSREKKERFSLILESASTNQTSMYLCASSRGTLIDSPLHFGNGTRLTVT.

This rearrangement joins TRBV6-5 to TRBJ2-3; TRBD2 matches 13 bases. The CDR3 length is 15 residues. Germline V gene data show CDR1 as MNHEY and CDR2 as SVGAGI. J was trimmed by 13 bases and V by 0 bases; bases with no gene match: 7. CDR3 sequence: CASSYSKTSGGDKYF. The CDR3 DNA reads as TGTGCCAGCAGTTACTCGAAAACTAGCGGGGGGGACAAGTATTTT.

This clone was seen just once. The V and J genes are TRBV5-1 and TRBJ2-5; D may be TRBD1 (7 bases). The CDR3 is 16 residues long. V gave up 0 bases and J gave up 4 bases, with 16 bases separating them. Germline loops: CDR1 SGHRS, CDR2 YFSETQ. Here the CDR3 DNA reads TGCGCCAGCAGCTTGGTGTACAGGGGAGGTGGAGAGACCCAGTACTTC. Translating it yields CASSLVYRGGGETQYF. Variable domain in full (rest from reference TRBV5-1 and TRBJ2-5): KAGVTQTPRYLIKTRGQQVTLSCSPISGHRSVSWYQQTPGQGLQFLFEYFSETQRNKGNFPGRFSGRQFSNSRSEMNVSTLELGDSALYLCASSLVYRGGGETQYFGPGTRLLVL.

The chain joins TRBV2 to TRBJ1-5; tentative D call: TRBD1 (6 bases). This CDR3 has 15 amino acids. Trimming stripped 6 bases from V and 3 bases from J, with 15 bases between. Germline V gives CDR1 SNHLY, CDR2 FYNNEI. CDR3 sequence: CASREQGSNNQPQHF. CDR3 nucleotides: TGTGCCAGCAGAGAACAGGGTTCCAACAATCAGCCCCAGCATTTT.

The J gene is TRBJ1-1, the V gene TRBV28; perhaps TRBD1 as D (6 bases). The germline V and J ends were trimmed by 2 bases and 5 bases, with 21 bases remaining between them. The CDR3 contains 17 residues. The germline gives CDR1 MDHEN, CDR2 SYDVKM. CDR3 sequence (DNA): TGTGCCAGCAGTTTACGGCAGGGGCGTGGGGGGGGGACTGAAGCTTTCTTT. Protein sequence: CASSLRQGRGGGTEAFF.